This T cell receptor (beta chain) originates from a study of response to subunit inactivated influenza vaccine. Findings of the study overall: A suggestion made by the authors is that each seasonal influenza vaccination recruits few new T cells.

This CDR3 has 16 residues. Germline-derived CDR1 and CDR2 are SGHRS and YFSETQ. V lost 1 base to trimming and J lost 3 bases; unmatched junction nucleotides: 10. TCRdb independently ran MiXCR on the RT-PCR reads; one entry per CDR3 protein. In the table there are 630,000 or so distinct CDR3 sequences, approximately 14% of which are singletons. This clonotype occurred once. The antigen remains unidentified. This receptor was taken from a man in his fifties who received an inactivated influenza vaccine. The specimen was PBMCs from blood, collected 11 to 12 days after vaccination. The chain recombines TRBV5-1 with TRBJ2-7; TRBD1 matches 7 bases. The CDR3 DNA reads as TGCGCCAGCAGCTTGCTAACAGGGGATCCAGTCTACGAGCAGTACTTC. Encoded protein: CASSLLTGDPVYEQYF.